This T cell receptor beta chain was found in a study of cytomegalovirus exposure and HLA in healthy donors. Overall study results and limits: Other equally common chains were less clonally expanded than HLA-associated TCR beta chains, a later analysis showed. Immune exposure was documented only through CMV serostatus. The authors considered a cluster of highly shared sequence variants likely to be a sequencing artifact. TCR beta V segments were, for the most part, productive about 87% or about 30% of the time in an earlier analysis.

The CDR3 extends over 18 amino acids. V was pared by 4 bases and J by 3 bases, with 24 bases between. Germline values: CDR1 SEHNR, CDR2 FQNEAQ (reference sequence). Details on this clone: Its antigen is undetermined.

PCR was performed using 60 Vbeta and 13 Jbeta primers. Here immunoSEQ multiplex PCR was the method, and the copy in TCRdb shows in-frame clones only, minus some. The sample lists 100,000 to 150,000 clones; about 74% were seen once. This TCR derives from a woman in her fifties or sixties in good health and CMV-seropositive. The specimen was PBMCs. V is TRBV7-9 and J is TRBJ1-1; tentative D call: TRBD1 (6 bases). The CDR3, as DNA: TGTGCCAGCAGCTCCCACGCACGAACCGGGACACACCACACTGAAGCTTTCTTT. Protein product: CASSSHARTGTHHTEAFF.